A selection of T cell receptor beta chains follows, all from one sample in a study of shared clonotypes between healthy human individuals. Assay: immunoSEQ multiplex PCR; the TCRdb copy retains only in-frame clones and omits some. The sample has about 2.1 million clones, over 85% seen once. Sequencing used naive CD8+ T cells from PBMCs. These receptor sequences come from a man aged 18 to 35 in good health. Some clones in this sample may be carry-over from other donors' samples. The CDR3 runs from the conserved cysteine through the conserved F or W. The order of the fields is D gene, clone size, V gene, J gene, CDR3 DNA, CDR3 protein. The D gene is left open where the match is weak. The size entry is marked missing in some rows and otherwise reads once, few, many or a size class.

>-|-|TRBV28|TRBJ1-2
TGTGCCAGCAGTTTGGCGTTCGGGACTTCTAACTATGGCTACACCTTC
CASSLAFGTSNYGYTF
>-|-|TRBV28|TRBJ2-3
TGTGCCAGCAGCTATCCTCGACAGCCAGATACGCAGTATTTT
CASSYPRQPDTQYF
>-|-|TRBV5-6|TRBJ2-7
TGTGCCAGCAGCTTTTTAACAGGGCCCGAGCAGTACTTC
CASSFLTGPEQYF
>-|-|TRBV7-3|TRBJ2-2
TGTGCCAGCAGCCAATTTGGGGAGAACACCGGGGAGCTGTTTTTT
CASSQFGENTGELFF
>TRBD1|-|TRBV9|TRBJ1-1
TGTGCCAGCAGCGCACTGAACAGGGGGACCACTGAAGCTTTCTTT
CASSALNRGTTEAFF
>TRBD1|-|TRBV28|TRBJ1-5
TGTGCCAGCACCCAGGGGGCGCTTATTGGTGTCGGTCAGCCCCAGCATTTT
CASTQGALIGVGQPQHF
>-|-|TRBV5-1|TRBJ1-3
TGCGCCAGCAGCTTGAGAATGGGGACTGAATCCTTTGGAAACACCATATATTTT
CASSLRMGTESFGNTIYF
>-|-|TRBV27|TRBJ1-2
TGTGCCAGCAGTCGCTACAGGTCACCTGGTAACTATGGCTACACCTTC
CASSRYRSPGNYGYTF
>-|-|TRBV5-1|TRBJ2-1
TGCGCCAGCAGCTTCGGACCGGGTTCCTACAATGAGCAGTTCTTC
CASSFGPGSYNEQFF
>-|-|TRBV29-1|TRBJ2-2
TGCAGCGTTGAAGTGGCGCGGAGCACCGGGGAGCTGTTTTTT
CSVEVARSTGELFF
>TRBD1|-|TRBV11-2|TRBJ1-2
TGTGCCAGCAGCCCTACAGGGGCTCGCTATGGCTACACCTTC
CASSPTGARYGYTF
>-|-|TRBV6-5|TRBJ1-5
TGTGCCAGCAGTGTAGGGCCCCAGCATTTT
CASSVGPQHF
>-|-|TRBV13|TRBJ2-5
TGTGCCAGCAGCCTCCGAGGCCAAGAGACCCAGTACTTC
CASSLRGQETQYF
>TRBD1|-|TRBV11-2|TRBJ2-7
TGTGCCAGCAGCTGGGGACAGAACGAGCAGTACTTC
CASSWGQNEQYF
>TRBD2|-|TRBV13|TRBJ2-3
TGTGCCAGCAGCTCTCGGGGGCGGGAGGGTGCAGATACGCAGTATTTT
CASSSRGREGADTQYF
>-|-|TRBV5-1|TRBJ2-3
TGCGCCAGCATGAGGACTAAGGGCACAGATACGCAGTATTTT
CASMRTKGTDTQYF
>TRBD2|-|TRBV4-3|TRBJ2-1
TGCGCCAGCAGCCAAGATACTGCTAGCGGGAGTGGTAATGAGCAGTTCTTC
CASSQDTASGSGNEQFF
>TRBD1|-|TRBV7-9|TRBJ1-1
TGTGCCAGCAGCTTATACAGGGGGAACACTGAAGCTTTCTTT
CASSLYRGNTEAFF
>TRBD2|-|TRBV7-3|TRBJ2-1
TGTGCCAGCAGCTTCTACGGACTAGCGGGACGGGTCTACAATGAGCAGTTCTTC
CASSFYGLAGRVYNEQFF
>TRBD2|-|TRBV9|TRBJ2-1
TGTGCCAGCAGCGTAACTAGCGGCTACAATGAGCAGTTCTTC
CASSVTSGYNEQFF
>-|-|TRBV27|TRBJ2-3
TGTGCCAGCACCACGAGCACAGATACGCAGTATTTT
CASTTSTDTQYF
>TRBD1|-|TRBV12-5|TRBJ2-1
TGTGCTAGTGGTCTGGCGGGACAGGGTAGCGATGAGCAGTTCTTC
CASGLAGQGSDEQFF
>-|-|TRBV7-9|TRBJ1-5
TGTGCCAGCAGCCCGGGGTTCGGCAATCAGCCCCAGCATTTT
CASSPGFGNQPQHF
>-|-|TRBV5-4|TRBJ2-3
TGTGCCAGCAGCTTGGCGGAAGATACGCAGTATTTT
CASSLAEDTQYF
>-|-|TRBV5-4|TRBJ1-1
TGTGCCAGCAGCTTGCGACAGATGAACACTGAAGCTTTCTTT
CASSLRQMNTEAFF
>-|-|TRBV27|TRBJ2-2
TGTGCCAGCAGCCCCACTGACAACACCGGGGAGCTGTTTTTT
CASSPTDNTGELFF
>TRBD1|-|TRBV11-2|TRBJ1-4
TGTGCCAGCAGCTTAACAGGGGCAACTAATGAAAAACTGTTTTTT
CASSLTGATNEKLFF
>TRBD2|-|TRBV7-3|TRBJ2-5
TGTGCCAGCAGCCCTTATGGGCCGACTAGCGGGAGGACGGGTGAGGAGACCCAGTACTTC
CASSPYGPTSGRTGEETQYF
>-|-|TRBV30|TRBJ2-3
TGTGCCTGGAGTCTTTGGGGCTACACAGATACGCAGTATTTT
CAWSLWGYTDTQYF
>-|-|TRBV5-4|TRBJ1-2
TGTGCCAGCAGCTTATCTTACTCAAACTATGGCTACACCTTC
CASSLSYSNYGYTF
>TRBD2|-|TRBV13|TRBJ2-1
TGTGCCAGCAGCGCCGGGACTAGCGGGTCTCACAATGAGCAGTTCTTC
CASSAGTSGSHNEQFF
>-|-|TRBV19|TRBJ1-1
TGTGCCAGTAGGCAGTTTATGAACACTGAAGCTTTCTTT
CASRQFMNTEAFF
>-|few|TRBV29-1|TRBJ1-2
TGCAGCGTTGAAGGACAGGTTGGCTATGGCTACACCTTC
CSVEGQVGYGYTF
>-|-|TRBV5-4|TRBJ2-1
TGTGCCAGCAGCTTGGCCGCGGAGCAGTTCTTC
CASSLAAEQFF
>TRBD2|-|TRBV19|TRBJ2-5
TGTGCCAGTAGACCGGGAATGGCTAGCGGGAAAGAGACCCAGTACTTC
CASRPGMASGKETQYF
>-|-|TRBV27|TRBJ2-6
TGTGCCAGCAGTTTATTTCAGTTCTCTGGGGCCAACGTCCTGACTTTC
CASSLFQFSGANVLTF
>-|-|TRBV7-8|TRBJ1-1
TGTGCCAGCAGCGATACCGCAGGGGTAACGGAAGCTTTCTTT
CASSDTAGVTEAFF
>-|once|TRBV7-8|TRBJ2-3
TGTGCCAGCAGCTTAGGACTAGACGTTCCGTATTTT
CASSLGLDVPYF
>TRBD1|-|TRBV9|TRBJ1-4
TGTGCCAGCCGGCGAGGGACAGCTAATAATGAAAAACTGTTTTTT
CASRRGTANNEKLFF
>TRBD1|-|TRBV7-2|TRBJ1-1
TGTGCCAGCAGTCCGACAGGGTATCTGAACACTGAAGCTTTCTTT
CASSPTGYLNTEAFF